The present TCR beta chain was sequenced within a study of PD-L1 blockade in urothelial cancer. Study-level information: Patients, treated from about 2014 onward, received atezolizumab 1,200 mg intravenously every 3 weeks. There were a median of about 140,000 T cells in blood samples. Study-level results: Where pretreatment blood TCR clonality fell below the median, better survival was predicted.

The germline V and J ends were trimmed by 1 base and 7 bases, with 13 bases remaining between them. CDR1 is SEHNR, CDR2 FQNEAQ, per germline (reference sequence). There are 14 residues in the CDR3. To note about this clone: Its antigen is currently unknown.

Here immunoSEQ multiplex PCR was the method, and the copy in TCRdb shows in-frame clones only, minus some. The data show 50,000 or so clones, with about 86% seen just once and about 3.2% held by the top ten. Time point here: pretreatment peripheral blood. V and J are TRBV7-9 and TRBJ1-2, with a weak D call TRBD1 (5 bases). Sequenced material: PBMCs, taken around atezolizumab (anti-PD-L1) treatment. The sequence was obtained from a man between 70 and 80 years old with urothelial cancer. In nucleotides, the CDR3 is TGTGCCAGCAGCTTAGAGGGCCGGACACTTGGCTACACCTTC. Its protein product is CASSLEGRTLGYTF.